Listed here is a single T cell receptor (beta chain). The record originates from a study of blood T cell repertoires in COVID-19. About the study: The samples span acute and convalescent COVID-19 from the United States, Italy and Spain.

This CDR3 comprises 12 residues. From germline, CDR1 is SNHLY and CDR2 FYNNEI. Trimming shortened V by 10 bases and J by 6 bases, and 15 bases separated the two germline ends. Seattle's cohort entered during active infection and was followed longitudinally. As originally analysed: Quantification of nucleated cells was approximated via reference gene primer amplification. Profiled with immunoSEQ multiplex PCR; TCRdb holds only in-frame clones, not every one. V, J and clone size reflect that table, while D and trimming were determined from the DNA. The sample has about 360,000 clones, 86% seen once. The receptor's source is a woman aged 55-69 years with COVID-19, enrolled during active disease. The sample was peripheral blood. The chain has TRBV2 and TRBJ1-2; possible D gene TRBD1, 6 bases. In DNA form, the CDR3 reads TGTGCCATATACAGGGTCCGTGATGGCTACACCTTC. It encodes CAIYRVRDGYTF. Filled out from reference TRBV2 and TRBJ1-2, the complete variable domain reads EPEVTQTPSHQVTQMGQEVILRCVPISNHLYFYWYRQILGQKVEFLVSFYNNEISEKSEIFDDQFSVERPDGSNFTLKIRSTKLEDSAMYFCAIYRVRDGYTFGSGTRLTVV.